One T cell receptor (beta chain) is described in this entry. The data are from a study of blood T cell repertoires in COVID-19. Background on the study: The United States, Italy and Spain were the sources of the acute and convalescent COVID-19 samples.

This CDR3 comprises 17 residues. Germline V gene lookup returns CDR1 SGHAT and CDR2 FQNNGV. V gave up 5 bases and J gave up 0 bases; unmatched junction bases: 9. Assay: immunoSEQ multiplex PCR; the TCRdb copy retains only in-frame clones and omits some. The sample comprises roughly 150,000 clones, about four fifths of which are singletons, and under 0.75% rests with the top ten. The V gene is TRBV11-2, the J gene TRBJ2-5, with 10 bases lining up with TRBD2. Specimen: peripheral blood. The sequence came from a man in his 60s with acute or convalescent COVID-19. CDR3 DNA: TGTGCCAGCAGCCCGACTAGCGGGTTTTTGTACCAAGAGACCCAGTACTTC. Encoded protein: CASSPTSGFLYQETQYF.